These T cell receptor beta chains were read from a single sample in a study of shared clonotypes between healthy human individuals. Measured with immunoSEQ multiplex PCR; TCRdb has only the in-frame clones, and not every one. The sample contains about 2 million clones, 85% to 95% of which appear only once. The sequenced sample was naive CD8+ T cells sorted from blood. The origin of the receptors is a young man in good health. CDR3s leave out the opening cysteine and the closing phenylalanine or tryptophan. The D gene is left open where the match is weak.

>TRBD1|TRBJ2-5|TRBV30
AWSQGALQETQY
>-|TRBJ2-7|TRBV7-9
ASSPWDSYEQY
>-|TRBJ2-3|TRBV7-2
ASSATGTWTDTQY
>TRBD2|TRBJ2-1|TRBV9
ASSVGASGGVNEQF
>-|TRBJ1-1|TRBV7-9
ASSRMTEADEAF
>-|TRBJ1-4|TRBV4-1
ASSLDRGNEKLF
>-|TRBJ2-7|TRBV7-8
ASTEVEDYEQY
>-|TRBJ1-5|TRBV7-6
ASSPYEGSVGNQPQH
>-|TRBJ1-5|TRBV25-1
ASSEFGANQPQH
>-|TRBJ2-7|TRBV6-6
ASSHEYEQY
>TRBD1|TRBJ1-4|TRBV7-9
ASSPGPYGTGNEKLF
>-|TRBJ2-2|TRBV28
ASDSGGELF
>-|TRBJ2-3|TRBV6-5
ASSYWGGASTDTQY
>TRBD1|TRBJ2-7|TRBV10-1
ASSADRDHEQY
>-|TRBJ2-3|TRBV5-6
ASTFLTRQTDTQY
>-|TRBJ2-1|TRBV2
ASSEQYNEQF
>-|TRBJ2-7|TRBV6-5
ASSYSSIAYEQY
>-|TRBJ1-1|TRBV28
ASSSTGNTEAF
>-|TRBJ2-5|TRBV25-1
ASSDGGLETQY
>-|TRBJ2-1|TRBV6-6
ASRESSNEQF
>-|TRBJ2-7|TRBV6-5
ASLSGSSYEQY
>TRBD2|TRBJ2-3|TRBV4-1
ASSPRTSGVTDTQY
>-|TRBJ1-2|TRBV13
ASSLEFTGGNYGYT
>TRBD1|TRBJ2-5|TRBV7-9
ASSLGTAQETQY
>TRBD2|TRBJ2-7|TRBV11-2
ASSTVRGGPEQY
>-|TRBJ1-1|TRBV19
ASSIDRETEAF
>-|TRBJ1-2|TRBV4-1
ASSQDGPYGYT
>-|TRBJ2-7|TRBV27
ASSLGVDYEQY
>TRBD2|TRBJ2-3|TRBV5-8
ASSPGTSGVTDTQY
>-|TRBJ2-7|TRBV13
ASSLGQGYEQY
>-|TRBJ2-2|TRBV18
ASSPPEYGFTTIPYTGELF
>TRBD2|TRBJ2-1|TRBV4-3
ASSQELAGGSSYNEQF
>-|TRBJ2-5|TRBV29-1
SVMAGPTETQY
>-|TRBJ2-7|TRBV30
AWLGGYEQY
>-|TRBJ1-1|TRBV7-6
ASSLAQGNTEAF
>-|TRBJ2-7|TRBV7-9
ASSPMTGPTYEQY
>TRBD1|TRBJ1-2|TRBV2
ATSRDRDGDYGYT
>-|TRBJ2-2|TRBV4-1
ASSQVSGAGELF
>-|-|TRBV29-1
SGTGLKGEQY
>TRBD1|TRBJ2-7|TRBV7-9
ASSLLTGGSYEQY
>TRBD1|TRBJ2-7|TRBV6-1
ASMGYGTGGYEQY
>-|TRBJ1-1|TRBV27
ASSPLLPRGADTEAF
>TRBD1|TRBJ2-7|TRBV30
AWSTGTGPMDEQY
>-|TRBJ2-7|TRBV5-6
ASSGIGYEQY
>-|TRBJ2-1|TRBV7-2
ASSLVAAEPYNEQF
>TRBD1|TRBJ1-2|TRBV6-5
ASSPDRGGYYGYT
>-|TRBJ2-3|TRBV27
ASSLRRVLEATDTQY
>-|TRBJ1-1|TRBV5-8
ASSSDVEAF
>-|TRBJ1-1|TRBV7-9
ASSLGRQAHTEAF
>-|TRBJ1-2|TRBV29-1
MAQGNNYGYT
>-|TRBJ2-7|TRBV6-5
ASSYSGTRVEQY
>TRBD1|TRBJ1-2|TRBV6-6
ASSHYGTEYGYT
>TRBD2|TRBJ2-3|TRBV18
ASSPSGVSTDTQY
>TRBD1|TRBJ1-3|TRBV10-3
AISGPTGTGTDISGNTIY
>TRBD2|TRBJ2-2|TRBV4-3
ASSQDGGTGELF